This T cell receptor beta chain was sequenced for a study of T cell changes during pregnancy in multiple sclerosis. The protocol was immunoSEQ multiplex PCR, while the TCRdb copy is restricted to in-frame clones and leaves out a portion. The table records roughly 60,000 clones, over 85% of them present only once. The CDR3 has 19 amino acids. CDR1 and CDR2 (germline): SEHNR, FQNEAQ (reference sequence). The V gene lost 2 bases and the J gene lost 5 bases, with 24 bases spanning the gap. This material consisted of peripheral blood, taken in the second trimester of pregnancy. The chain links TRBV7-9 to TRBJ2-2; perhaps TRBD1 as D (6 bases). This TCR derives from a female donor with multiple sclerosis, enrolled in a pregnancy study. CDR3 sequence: CASSLSVGLGDTRTGELFF. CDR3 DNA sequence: TGTGCCAGCAGCTTAAGCGTGGGCTTGGGGGACACGAGAACCGGGGAGCTGTTTTTT.